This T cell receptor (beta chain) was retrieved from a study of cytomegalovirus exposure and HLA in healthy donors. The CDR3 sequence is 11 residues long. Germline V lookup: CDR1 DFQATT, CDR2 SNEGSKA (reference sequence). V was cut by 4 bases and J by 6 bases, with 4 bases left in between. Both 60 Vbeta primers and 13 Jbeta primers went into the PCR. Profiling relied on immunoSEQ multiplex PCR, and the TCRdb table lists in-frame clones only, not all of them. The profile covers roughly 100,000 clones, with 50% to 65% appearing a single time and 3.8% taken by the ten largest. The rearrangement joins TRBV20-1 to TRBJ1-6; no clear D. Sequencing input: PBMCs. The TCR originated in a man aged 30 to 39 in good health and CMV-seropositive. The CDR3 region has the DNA TGCAGTGCTACTCCTAATTCACCCCTCCACTTT. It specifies CSATPNSPLHF.